The T cell receptor beta chain under discussion was sequenced for a study of T cells after yellow fever vaccination (dated by TCRdb to the late 2010s). Regarding the study in general: Libraries from fractions with low cell numbers were prepared with the SMART-Seq v4 Ultra Low Input RNA kit. Bulk TCR alpha and beta repertoires were sequenced longitudinally to track T-cell clones before and after primary and booster YFV17D yellow fever vaccination. Two healthy male donors, one aged 18 to 30 and one aged 30 to 40 years, were included in the cohort. Blood was drawn at multiple timepoints before and after primary and secondary immunization, with bulk PBMC replicates and cell subsets isolated.

Reading the label with the study, this specimen's treatment or condition is: live attenuated yellow fever vaccine strain. At each blood-draw timepoint, two biological replicates of bulk PBMCs were collected. A standard Ficoll-Paque protocol was used to isolate PBMCs from peripheral blood. TriZol was used to extract RNA from bulk PBMCs, CD4 and CD8 fractions, and dextramer-positive and dextramer-negative fractions. The paper as a whole reports these results and caveats: A small share of clonotypes occurred in both CD4 and CD8 compartments, likely arising from convergent recombination. Because only a couple of donors were included in the study, the extent to which the findings can be generalized is limited. FACS-sorted repertoires could contain abundant contaminating clonotypes from the bulk population, so computational filtering was required. Most clones expanded after primary vaccination were re-detected after the booster (96% of CD4 and approximately 85% of CD8), suggesting broad memory maintenance. Compared with the primary T-cell response, the secondary T-cell response was faster but weaker, reaching its peak on day 5 rather than on day 15.

A note on this clonotype: The specificity of this receptor is unknown. Nothing much larger sits one base from this clone, and base qualities are not available.

TCR cDNA was synthesized by 5'RACE template switching, which introduced a universal primer site and unique molecular identifiers. Priming for cDNA synthesis came from both the TCR alpha and TCR beta constant segments. Libraries were amplified in two PCR steps, with sample barcodes and sequencing adapters added in the second step. Sequencing of libraries was performed on Illumina HiSeq 2500 (2x100 bp) or NovaSeq (2x150 bp). On the authors' methods: MIGEC handled demultiplexing of reads and collapsing into UMI consensus sequences, while MiXCR performed V(D)J alignment. Using edgeR on replicate PBMC samples, clonotypes were called vaccine-responding if FDR was below 0.01 and the log2 fold change was above 5 up to day 15. Each bulk clonotype was labeled CD4 or CD8 based on which sequenced repertoire, CD4 or CD8, contained the clonotype at higher abundance. TCRdb reprocessed the public reads (quality trimming at Q25 with fastp, clone calling with MiXCR) and kept in-frame beta chains. Every entry covers one CDR3 protein and lists the most common genes and DNA from its rows. TCRdb assigned the V and J calls; the authors' analysis was not used. The sample table records fewer than 650,000 distinct CDR3 sequences; just over 20% of these occur just once. The ten largest clones represent 15% to 20% of the sample.

The germline V gene encodes CDR1 SGHRS and CDR2 YFSETQ. The CDR3 runs 17 residues from the cysteine to the phenylalanine. Only the CDR3 DNA is retained, 51 bases long and in frame from the first base. Between the V and J ends, shortened by 4 bases and 0 bases respectively, the junction contains 16 bases. The TCR was taken from a man younger than 30 who received the YFV17D yellow fever vaccine. Here the chain combines TRBV5-1 and TRBJ1-4, with the D segment identity uncertain. This material consisted of PBMCs, taken more than 20 days after the first yellow fever vaccination. The bases are TGCGCCAGCAGCACCGAAGAGGGCGATGCAACTAATGAAAAACTGTTTTTT. Its product reads: CASSTEEGDATNEKLFF. Extended through the reference TRBV5-1 and TRBJ1-4 proteins, this CDR3 yields the full variable domain: KAGVTQTPRYLIKTRGQQVTLSCSPISGHRSVSWYQQTPGQGLQFLFEYFSETQRNKGNFPGRFSGRQFSNSRSEMNVSTLELGDSALYLCASSTEEGDATNEKLFFGSGTQLSVL.